This T cell receptor beta chain was found in a study of blood T cell repertoires in COVID-19. Sequenced by immunoSEQ multiplex PCR; TCRdb stores in-frame clones only, minus some. The sample has roughly 140,000 clones; nearly 90% are singletons. Between the trimmed V and J ends, which lost 4 bases and 5 bases, there was a span of 18 bases. Germline V gene data show CDR1 as MGHRA and CDR2 as YSYEKL. The CDR3 loop spans 17 amino acids. Source material: peripheral blood. V usage is TRBV4-1 and J usage is TRBJ1-6; a possible D gene is TRBD1 (5 bases). This TCR was sampled from an older man with acute or convalescent COVID-19. The CDR3 sequence is CASSPSPLTANNSPLHF. The CDR3 coding sequence is TGCGCCAGCAGCCCTTCTCCTCTGACAGCGAATAATTCACCCCTCCACTTT.